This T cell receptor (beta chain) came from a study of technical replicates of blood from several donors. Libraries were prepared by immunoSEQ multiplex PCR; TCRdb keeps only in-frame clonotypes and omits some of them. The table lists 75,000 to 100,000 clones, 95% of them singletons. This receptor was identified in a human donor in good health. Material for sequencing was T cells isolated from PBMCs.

The CDR3 bases are TGTGCCAGCTCACCAACGCGTATTGACATTCAGTACTTC. The encoded protein is CASSPTRIDIQYF. The chain employs TRBV18 and TRBJ2-4; no firm D call. V lost 2 bases and J 8 bases, leaving 10 bases between the germline ends. The CDR3 sequence is 13 residues long. The germline gives CDR1 KGHSH, CDR2 LQKENI.